The entry below describes one TCR beta chain. The antigen remains undetermined. It was with a sample-barcoded 5' primer and a J-beta primer mix that a second PCR of roughly 7 to 12 cycles was run. A template-switch adaptor with 12 random nucleotides tagged each cDNA molecule. TCRdb analysed the 5' RACE reads with MiXCR anew, one entry per CDR3 protein. Of over 950,000 distinct CDR3 sequences in the sample, roughly two fifths were seen once. This sample was included in a study of blood T cells in healthy people across ages. Germline CDR1 SGHKS, CDR2 YYEKEE (reference sequence). The length of the CDR3 is 16 residues. J lost 4 bases, V lost 0 bases, and 7 bases had no gene match. General observations from the study: Whereas aged donors had fewer naive CD4+ cells, long-lived donors had more of them and higher diversity. Across the age range, TCR beta diversity per million T cells fell in a roughly linear way.

The V gene is TRBV5-5, the J gene TRBJ1-2, with 9 bases that match TRBD1. What was sequenced was blood. The sequence came from a man between 18 and 29 years old in good health. The CDR3 nucleotides are TGTGCCAGCAGCTTGGAGGACAGGGGATGGGGCTATGGCTACACCTTC. Its translation: CASSLEDRGWGYGYTF.